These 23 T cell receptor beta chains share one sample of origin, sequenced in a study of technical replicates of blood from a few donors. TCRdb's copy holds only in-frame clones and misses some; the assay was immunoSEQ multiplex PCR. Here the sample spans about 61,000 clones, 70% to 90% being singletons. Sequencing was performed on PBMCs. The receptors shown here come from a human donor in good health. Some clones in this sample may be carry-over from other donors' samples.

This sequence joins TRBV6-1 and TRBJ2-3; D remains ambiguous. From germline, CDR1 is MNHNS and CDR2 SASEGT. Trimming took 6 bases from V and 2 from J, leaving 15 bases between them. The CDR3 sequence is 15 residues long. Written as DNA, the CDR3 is TGTGCCAGCAGCGGTCTGGTCCGCTACACAGATACGCAGTATTTT. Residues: CASSGLVRYTDTQYF.

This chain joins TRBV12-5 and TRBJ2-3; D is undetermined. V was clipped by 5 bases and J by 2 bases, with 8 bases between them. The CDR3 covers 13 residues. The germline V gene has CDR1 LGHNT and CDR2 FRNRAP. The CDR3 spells CASGTDITDTQYF. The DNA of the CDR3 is TGTGCTAGTGGTACCGACATCACAGATACGCAGTATTTT.

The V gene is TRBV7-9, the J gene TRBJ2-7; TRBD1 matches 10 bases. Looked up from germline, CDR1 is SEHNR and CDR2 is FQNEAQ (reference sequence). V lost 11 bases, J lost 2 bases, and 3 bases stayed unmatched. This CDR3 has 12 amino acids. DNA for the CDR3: TGTGCCTGCGGGACAGGGGCCTACGAGCAGTACTTC. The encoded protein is CACGTGAYEQYF.

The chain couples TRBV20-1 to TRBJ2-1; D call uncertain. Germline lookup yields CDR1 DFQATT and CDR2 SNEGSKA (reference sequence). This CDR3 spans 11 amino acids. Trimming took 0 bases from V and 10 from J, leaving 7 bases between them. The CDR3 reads CSAREFGEQFF. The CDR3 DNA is TGCAGTGCTAGAGAGTTCGGGGAGCAGTTCTTC.

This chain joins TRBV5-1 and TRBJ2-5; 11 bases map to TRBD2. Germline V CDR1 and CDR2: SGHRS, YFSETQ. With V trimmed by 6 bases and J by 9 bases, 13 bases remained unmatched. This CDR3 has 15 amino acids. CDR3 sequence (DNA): TGCGCCAGCACCCTCCTAGCGGGGGGAGACTGGGCCCAGTACTTC. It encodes CASTLLAGGDWAQYF.

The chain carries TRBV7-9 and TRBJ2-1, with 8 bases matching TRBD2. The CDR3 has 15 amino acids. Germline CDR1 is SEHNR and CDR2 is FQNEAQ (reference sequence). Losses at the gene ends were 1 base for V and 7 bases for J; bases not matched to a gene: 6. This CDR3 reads CASSLGSGSQNEQFF. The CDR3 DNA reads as TGTGCCAGCAGCTTAGGGAGCGGGAGCCAAAATGAGCAGTTCTTC.

CDR3 protein: CARTLSNEQFF. DNA of the CDR3: TGTGCCCGGACCCTGTCGAATGAGCAGTTCTTC. This chain uses TRBV30 with TRBJ2-1; D is ambiguous. Germline CDR1 is GTSNPN and CDR2 is SVGIG (reference sequence). V lost 8 bases, J lost 7 bases, and 12 bases lay in between. The CDR3 is 11 residues long.

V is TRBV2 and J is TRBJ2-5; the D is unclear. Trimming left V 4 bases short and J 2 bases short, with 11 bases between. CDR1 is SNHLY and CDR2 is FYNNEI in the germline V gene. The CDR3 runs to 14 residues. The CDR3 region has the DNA TGTGCCAGCAGTGCTGTTGGCAGGCAAGAGACCCAGTACTTC. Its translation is CASSAVGRQETQYF.

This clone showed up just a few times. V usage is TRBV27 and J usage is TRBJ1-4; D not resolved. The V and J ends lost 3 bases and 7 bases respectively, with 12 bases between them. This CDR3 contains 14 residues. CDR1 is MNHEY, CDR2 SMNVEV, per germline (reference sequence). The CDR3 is CASSLSGMSEKLFF. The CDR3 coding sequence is TGTGCCAGCAGTTTGTCAGGAATGTCTGAAAAACTGTTTTTT.

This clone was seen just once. The CDR3 nucleotides are TGTGCCAGCAGCCAAGATCAAATAGATACGCAGTATTTT. Protein: CASSQDQIDTQYF. The V gene is TRBV4-2, the J gene TRBJ2-3, with D unresolved. V lost 0 bases to trimming and J lost 5 bases, with 6 bases between them. Germline assignment: CDR1 LGHNA and CDR2 YNFKEQ. This CDR3 spans 13 amino acids.

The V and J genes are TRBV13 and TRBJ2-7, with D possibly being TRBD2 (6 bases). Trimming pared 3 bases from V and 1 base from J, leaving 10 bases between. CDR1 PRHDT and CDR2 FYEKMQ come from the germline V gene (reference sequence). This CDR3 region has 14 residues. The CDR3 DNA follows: TGTGCCAGCAGCTTTGAGGCGGGATCCTACGAGCAGTACTTC. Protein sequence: CASSFEAGSYEQYF.

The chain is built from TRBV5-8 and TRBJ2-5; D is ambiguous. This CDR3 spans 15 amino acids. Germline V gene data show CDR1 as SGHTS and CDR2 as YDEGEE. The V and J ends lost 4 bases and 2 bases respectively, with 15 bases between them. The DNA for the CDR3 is TGTGCCAGCAGCCACGGATTCCAGGTTCAAGAGACCCAGTACTTC. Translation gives CASSHGFQVQETQYF.

The CDR3: CASKTGQGGSHEQYF. The CDR3, as DNA: TGTGCCAGCAAAACGGGACAGGGGGGCTCCCACGAGCAGTACTTC. The chain recombines TRBV21-1 with TRBJ2-7; the table's D call TRBD1 went unverified against the DNA. TRBV21-1 is termed a pseudogene. The CDR3 runs to 15 residues.

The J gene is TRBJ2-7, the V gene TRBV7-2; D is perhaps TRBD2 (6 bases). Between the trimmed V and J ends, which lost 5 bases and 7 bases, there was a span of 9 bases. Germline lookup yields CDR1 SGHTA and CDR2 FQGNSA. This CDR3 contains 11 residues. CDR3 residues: CASSLAGEQYF. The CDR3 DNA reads TGTGCCAGCAGCCTCGCGGGGGAGCAGTACTTC.

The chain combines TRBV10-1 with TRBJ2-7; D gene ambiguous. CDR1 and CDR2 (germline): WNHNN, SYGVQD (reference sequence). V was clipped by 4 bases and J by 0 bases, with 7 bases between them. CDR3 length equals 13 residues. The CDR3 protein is CASSGNCSYEQYF. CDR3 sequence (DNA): TGCGCCAGCAGTGGTAACTGCTCCTACGAGCAGTACTTC.

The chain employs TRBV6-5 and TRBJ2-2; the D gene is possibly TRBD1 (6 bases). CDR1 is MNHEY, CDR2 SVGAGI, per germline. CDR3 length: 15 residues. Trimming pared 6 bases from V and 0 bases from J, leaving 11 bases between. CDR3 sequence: CASSNGTTNTGELFF. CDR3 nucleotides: TGTGCCAGCAGCAACGGGACAACGAACACCGGGGAGCTGTTTTTT.

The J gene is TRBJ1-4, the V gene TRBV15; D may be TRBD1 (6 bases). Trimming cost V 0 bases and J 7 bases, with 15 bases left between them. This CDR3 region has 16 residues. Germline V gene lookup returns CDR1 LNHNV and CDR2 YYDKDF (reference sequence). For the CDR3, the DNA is TGTGCCACCAGCAGAGATCCGGCAGGGGAGGGTGAAAAACTGTTTTTT. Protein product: CATSRDPAGEGEKLFF.

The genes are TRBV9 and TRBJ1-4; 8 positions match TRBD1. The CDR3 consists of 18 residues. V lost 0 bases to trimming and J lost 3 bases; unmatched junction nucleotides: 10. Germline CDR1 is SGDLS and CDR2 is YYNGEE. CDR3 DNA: TGTGCCAGCAGCGTAGGAAGCAGGGGGCAAAATGCTAATGAAAAACTGTTTTTT. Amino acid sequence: CASSVGSRGQNANEKLFF.

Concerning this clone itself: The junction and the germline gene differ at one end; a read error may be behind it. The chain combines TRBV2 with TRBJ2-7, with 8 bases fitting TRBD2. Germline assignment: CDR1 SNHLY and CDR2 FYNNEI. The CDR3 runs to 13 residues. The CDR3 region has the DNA TGTGCCACCAGTCGGGGGGGCCAGCGAGAGCAGTACTTC. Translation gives CATSRGGQREQYF.

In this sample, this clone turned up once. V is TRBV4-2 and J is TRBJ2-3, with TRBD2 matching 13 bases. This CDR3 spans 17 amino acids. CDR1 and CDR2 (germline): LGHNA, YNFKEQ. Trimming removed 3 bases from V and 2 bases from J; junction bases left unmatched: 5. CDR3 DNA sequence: TGTGCCAGCAGCCATTCCGGGACTAGCGGGAACACAGATACGCAGTATTTT. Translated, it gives CASSHSGTSGNTDTQYF.

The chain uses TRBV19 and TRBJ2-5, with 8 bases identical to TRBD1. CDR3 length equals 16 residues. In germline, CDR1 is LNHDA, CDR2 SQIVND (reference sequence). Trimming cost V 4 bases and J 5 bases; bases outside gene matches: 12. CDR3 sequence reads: CASSSGQGAIVETQYF. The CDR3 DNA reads TGTGCCAGTAGTAGCGGACAGGGCGCTATTGTGGAGACCCAGTACTTC.

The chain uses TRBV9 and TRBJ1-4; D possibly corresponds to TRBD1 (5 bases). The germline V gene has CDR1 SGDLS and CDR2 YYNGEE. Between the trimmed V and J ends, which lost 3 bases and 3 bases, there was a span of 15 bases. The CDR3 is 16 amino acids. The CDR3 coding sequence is TGTGCCAGCAGCGGGGCTCATCGGGGGGCTAATGAAAAACTGTTTTTT. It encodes CASSGAHRGANEKLFF. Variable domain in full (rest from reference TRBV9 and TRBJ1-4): DSGVTQTPKHLITATGQRVTLRCSPRSGDLSVYWYQQSLDQGLQFLIQYYNGEERAKGNILERFSAQQFPDLHSELNLSSLELGDSALYFCASSGAHRGANEKLFFGSGTQLSVL.

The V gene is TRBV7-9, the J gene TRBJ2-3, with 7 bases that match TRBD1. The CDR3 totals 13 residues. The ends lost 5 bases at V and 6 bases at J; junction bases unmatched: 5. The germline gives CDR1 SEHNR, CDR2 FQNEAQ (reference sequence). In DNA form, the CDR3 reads TGTGCCAGCAGCCCAAAGGACAGGGATACGCAGTATTTT. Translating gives CASSPKDRDTQYF.